This T cell receptor (beta chain) was recorded in a study of blood T cell repertoires in COVID-19. Across the whole study: From the United States, Italy and Spain came samples of acute and convalescent COVID-19. The cDNA or gDNA used as material had been derived from T cells, B-cell-depleted T cells, or PBMCs.

V was cut by 1 base and J by 0 bases, with 14 bases left in between. The germline CDR1 and CDR2 sequences are SGHAT and FQNNGV. This CDR3 region has 17 residues. Per the study methods: Estimation of nucleated cell counts was performed using reference gene primer amplification. Data came from immunoSEQ multiplex PCR; TCRdb stores just in-frame clones and leaves some out. V and J calls and clone size are as listed in that table; D and trimming were resolved from the DNA. The repertoire has fewer than 150,000 clones, about 80% of them found once; the top ten carry under 10%. The chain has TRBV11-2 and TRBJ2-3; TRBD1 is a possible D gene (5 bases). Sequencing was carried out using peripheral blood. The clonotype was recovered from a woman of 80 years or more in a cohort sampled during active or convalescent COVID-19. The CDR3 reads CASSLAGRTSSTDTQYF. DNA of the CDR3: TGTGCCAGCAGCTTAGCCGGACGGACATCAAGCACAGATACGCAGTATTTT.